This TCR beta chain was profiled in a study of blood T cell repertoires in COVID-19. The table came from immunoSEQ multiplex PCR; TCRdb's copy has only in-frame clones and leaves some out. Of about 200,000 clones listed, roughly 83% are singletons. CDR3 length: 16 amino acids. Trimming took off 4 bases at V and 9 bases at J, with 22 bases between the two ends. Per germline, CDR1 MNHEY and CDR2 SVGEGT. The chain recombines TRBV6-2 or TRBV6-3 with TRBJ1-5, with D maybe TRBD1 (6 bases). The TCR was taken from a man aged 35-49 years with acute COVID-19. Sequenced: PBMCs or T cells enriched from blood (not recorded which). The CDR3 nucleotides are TGTGCCAGCAGTTCGCGGGGGGGGCGGCTCAACATGCCCCAGCATTTT. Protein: CASSSRGGRLNMPQHF.